This T cell receptor beta chain was sequenced in a study of blood T cell repertoires in COVID-19. Study details: Acute and convalescent COVID-19 samples came from the United States, Italy and Spain.

This clone has more than one count but fewer than ten. Per the original methods: Scientists estimated how many nucleated cells there were by amplifying reference gene primers. Assay: immunoSEQ multiplex PCR; the TCRdb copy retains only in-frame clones and omits some. That table supplies the V and J calls and clone size; D and trimming were determined from the DNA. The profile covers over 450,000 clones, with 85% to 90% appearing a single time and 7.8% taken by the ten largest. This CDR3 is built from 16 residues. V was pared by 0 bases and J by 0 bases, with 8 bases between. Germline CDR1 is MNHNS and CDR2 is SASEGT. Enrollment of patients from Seattle took place during active infection, with longitudinal follow-up.

This TCR came from a woman aged 45-65 years with COVID-19, enrolled during active disease. Source material: peripheral blood. This chain uses TRBV6-1 with TRBJ2-2; the D is unclear. CDR3 DNA sequence: TGTGCCAGCAGTGAAGCGGTAGCCGCGAACACCGGGGAGCTGTTTTTT. This encodes CASSEAVAANTGELFF.